This T cell receptor beta chain was profiled in a study of blood T cell repertoires in COVID-19. Study background: Samples taken during acute and convalescent COVID-19 were collected in the United States, Italy and Spain. From T cells, B-cell-depleted T cells, or PBMCs came the material, which was cDNA or gDNA.

Per the germline V gene, CDR1 is SGHNT and CDR2 is YYREEE (reference sequence). The CDR3 covers 16 residues. Trimming removed 3 bases from V and 4 bases from J; junction bases left unmatched: 10. Profiling relied on immunoSEQ multiplex PCR, and the TCRdb table lists in-frame clones only, not all of them. Of roughly 480,000 clones in the sample, roughly 87% were seen once. Enrollment of patients from Seattle took place during active infection, with longitudinal follow-up. The clonotype originates from a man between 18 and 35 years old with COVID-19, enrolled during active disease. The sample taken for sequencing was peripheral blood. The gene calls are TRBV5-4 and TRBJ2-5; TRBD2 matches 9 bases. CDR3: CASSSLGGGAPETQYF. CDR3 sequence (DNA): TGTGCCAGCAGCTCCCTCGGCGGGGGGGCCCCAGAGACCCAGTACTTC.